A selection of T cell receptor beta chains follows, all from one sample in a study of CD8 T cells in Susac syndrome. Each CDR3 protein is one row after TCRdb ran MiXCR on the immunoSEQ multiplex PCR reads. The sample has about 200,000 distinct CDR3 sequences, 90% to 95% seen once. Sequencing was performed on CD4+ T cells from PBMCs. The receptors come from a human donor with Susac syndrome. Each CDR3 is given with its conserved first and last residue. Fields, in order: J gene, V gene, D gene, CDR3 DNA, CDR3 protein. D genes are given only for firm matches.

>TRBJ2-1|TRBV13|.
TGTGCCAGCAGGGTGACTACGGGGAATGAGCAGTTCTTC
CASRVTTGNEQFF
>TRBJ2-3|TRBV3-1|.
TGTGCCAGCAGGCCCGGAGGGAGCAACACAGATACGCAGTATTTT
CASRPGGSNTDTQYF
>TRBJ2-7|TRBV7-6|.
TGTGCCAGCAGCTTAGAGTCGGGGGTTTCCTACGAGCAGTACTTC
CASSLESGVSYEQYF
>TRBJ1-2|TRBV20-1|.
TGCAGTGCTAGAGAACAGGGTGGCTATGGCTACACCTTC
CSAREQGGYGYTF
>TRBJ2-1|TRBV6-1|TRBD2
TGTGCCAGCAGGGGTGGGACTAGCACCTACAATGAGCAGTTCTTC
CASRGGTSTYNEQFF
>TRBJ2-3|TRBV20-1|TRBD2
TGCAGTGCCCACGGGACTAGCGGGAAATCAGATACGCAGTATTTT
CSAHGTSGKSDTQYF
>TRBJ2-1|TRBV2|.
TGTGCCAGCATCTGGACAGATAAGGCCTACAATGAGCAGTTCTTC
CASIWTDKAYNEQFF
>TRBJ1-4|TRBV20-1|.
TGCAGTGCTAGAGTTGACAGATACGAAAAACTGTTTTTT
CSARVDRYEKLFF
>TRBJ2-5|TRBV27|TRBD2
TGTGCCAGCAGTTCCAGCGGGGGGACCCAGTACTTC
CASSSSGGTQYF
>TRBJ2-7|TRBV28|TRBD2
TGTGCCAGCAGTCCGGGAGGGCTAGCGGGCGAGCAGTACTTC
CASSPGGLAGEQYF
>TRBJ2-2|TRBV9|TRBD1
TGTGCCAGCAGCGCCCACGGACAGGGGAGCACCGGGGAGCTGTTTTTT
CASSAHGQGSTGELFF
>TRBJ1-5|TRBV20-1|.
TGCAGTGCTAGAGGGCAGGGAGGACAGCCCCAGCATTTT
CSARGQGGQPQHF
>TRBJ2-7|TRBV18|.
TGTGCCAGCTCCCGGGACACCCACTCCTACGAGCAGTACTTC
CASSRDTHSYEQYF
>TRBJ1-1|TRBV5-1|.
TGCGCCAGCAGCACAGCAGGGGCAGGAAACACTGAAGCTTTCTTT
CASSTAGAGNTEAFF
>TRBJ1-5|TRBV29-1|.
TGCAGCGTTGCCATAGGTGGCAATCAGCCCCAGCATTTT
CSVAIGGNQPQHF